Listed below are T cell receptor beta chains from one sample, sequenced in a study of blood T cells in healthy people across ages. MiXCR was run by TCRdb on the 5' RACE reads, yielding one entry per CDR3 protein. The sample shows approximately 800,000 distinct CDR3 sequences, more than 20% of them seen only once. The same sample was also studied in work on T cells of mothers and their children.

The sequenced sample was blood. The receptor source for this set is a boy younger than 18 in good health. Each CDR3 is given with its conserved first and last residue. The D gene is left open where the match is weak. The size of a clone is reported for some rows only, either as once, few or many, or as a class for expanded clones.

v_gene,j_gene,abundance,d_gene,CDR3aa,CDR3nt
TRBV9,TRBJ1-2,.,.,CASSVEVNGGYTF,TGTGCCAGCAGCGTAGAAGTCAACGGGGGCTACACCTTC
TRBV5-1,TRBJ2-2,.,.,CASSLVARTNTGELFF,TGCGCCAGCAGCTTGGTCGCGAGGACCAACACCGGGGAGCTGTTTTTT
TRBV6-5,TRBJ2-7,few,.,CASSRRIISPGEQYF,TGTGCCAGCAGTCGCCGTATAATATCTCCGGGCGAGCAGTACTTC
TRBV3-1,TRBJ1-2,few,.,CASSQGGLGGYTF,TGTGCCAGCAGCCAGGGGGGACTTGGGGGCTACACCTTC
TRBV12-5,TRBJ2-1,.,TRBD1,CASAEPRTGNNEQFF,TGTGCTAGTGCCGAACCACGGACAGGAAACAATGAGCAGTTCTTC
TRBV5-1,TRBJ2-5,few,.,CASSLTTDQETQYF,TGCGCCAGCAGCTTGACTACAGACCAAGAGACCCAGTACTTC
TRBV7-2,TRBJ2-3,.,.,CASRLEWSTDTQYF,TGTGCCAGCAGGTTGGAGTGGAGCACAGATACGCAGTATTTT
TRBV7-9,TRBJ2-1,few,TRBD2,CASSLGGLAYNEQFF,TGTGCCAGCAGCTTAGGCGGACTAGCATACAATGAGCAGTTCTTC
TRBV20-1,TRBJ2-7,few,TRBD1,CSAIWTGVSYEQYF,TGCAGTGCTATATGGACAGGGGTTTCCTACGAGCAGTACTTC
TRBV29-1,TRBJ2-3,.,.,CSVPLGIATDTQYF,TGCAGCGTTCCGTTAGGCATAGCGACAGATACGCAGTATTTT
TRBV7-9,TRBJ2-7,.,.,CASSPTQGIPYEQYF,TGTGCCAGCAGTCCTACCCAGGGGATTCCCTACGAGCAGTACTTC
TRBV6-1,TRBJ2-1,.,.,CASSRFFDSYNEQFF,TGTGCCAGCAGCCGCTTCTTTGACAGCTACAATGAGCAGTTCTTC
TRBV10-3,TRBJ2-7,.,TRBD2,CAISDPSGGAVEQYF,TGTGCCATCAGTGACCCTAGCGGGGGGGCCGTCGAGCAGTACTTC
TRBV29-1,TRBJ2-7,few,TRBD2,CSVVLAGGNEQYF,TGCAGCGTTGTACTAGCGGGAGGGAACGAGCAGTACTTC